This TCR beta chain was captured in a study of control samples from healthy donors and cancer patients. Germline lookup yields CDR1 MNHEY and CDR2 SVGEGT. This CDR3 contains 14 residues. V lost 0 bases and J 3 bases, leaving 9 bases between the germline ends. TCRdb's copy holds only in-frame clones and misses some; the assay was immunoSEQ multiplex PCR. The sample has 76,000 or so clones, 75% to 90% seen once. The clonotype was recovered from a woman in her forties or fifties with colorectal cancer. Sequenced input: PBMCs. This chain uses TRBV6-2 or TRBV6-3 with TRBJ2-7, with D unresolved. Written as DNA, the CDR3 is TGTGCCAGCAGTTACTCGAGGTGGTTCTACGAGCAGTACGTC. As protein: CASSYSRWFYEQYV.